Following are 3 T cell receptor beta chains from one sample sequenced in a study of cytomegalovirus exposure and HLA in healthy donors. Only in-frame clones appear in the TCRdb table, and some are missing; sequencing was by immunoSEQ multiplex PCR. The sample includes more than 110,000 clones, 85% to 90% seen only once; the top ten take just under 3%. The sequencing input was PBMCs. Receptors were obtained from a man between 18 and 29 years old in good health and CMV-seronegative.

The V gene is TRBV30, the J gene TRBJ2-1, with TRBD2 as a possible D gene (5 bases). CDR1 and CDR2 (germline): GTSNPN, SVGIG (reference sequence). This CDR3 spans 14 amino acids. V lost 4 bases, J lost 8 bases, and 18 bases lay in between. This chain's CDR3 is CAWNGFRHGDEQFF. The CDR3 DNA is TGTGCCTGGAATGGTTTCCGGCACGGGGATGAGCAGTTCTTC.

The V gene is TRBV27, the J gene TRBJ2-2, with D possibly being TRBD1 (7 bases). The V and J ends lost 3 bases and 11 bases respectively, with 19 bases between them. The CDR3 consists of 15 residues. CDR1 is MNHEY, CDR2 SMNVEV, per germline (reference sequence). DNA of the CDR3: TGTGCCAGCAGTTTCTTGGAGGGGGCGGGTCTCGAGCTGTTTTTT. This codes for CASSFLEGAGLELFF.

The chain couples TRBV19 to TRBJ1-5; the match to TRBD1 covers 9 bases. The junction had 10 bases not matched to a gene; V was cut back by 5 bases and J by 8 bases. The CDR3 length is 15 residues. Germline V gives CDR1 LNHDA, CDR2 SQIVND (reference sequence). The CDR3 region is CASSVGDRAIKPQHF. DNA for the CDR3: TGTGCCAGTAGTGTCGGGGACAGGGCTATCAAGCCCCAGCATTTT.